The 21 T cell receptor beta chains reported below all come from one sample, sequenced in a study of Ad26.COV2.S vaccination and SARS-CoV-2 variants. Treatment indicated: roughly 20 received Ad26.COV2.S at low or high dose, single or two shots; 5 received placebo; per-sample allocation not given. Day 63 following the first vaccine or placebo injection was when the samples were taken. Measured with immunoSEQ multiplex PCR; TCRdb has only the in-frame clones, and not every one. The sample yields approximately 500,000 clones, around 90% seen once. The source was peripheral blood, collected in a trial of Ad26.COV2.S vaccine versus placebo. The receptors stem from a person between 18 and 65 years old who received the Ad26.COV2.S COVID-19 vaccine or a placebo.

This clone is a singleton in its sample. The gene calls are TRBV12-2 and TRBJ2-1. TRBV12-2 corresponds to a pseudogene. This CDR3 region has 17 residues. CDR3: CASRLGGCRVRRNEQFF. Here the CDR3 DNA reads TGTGCAAGTCGCTTAGGGGGGTGCAGGGTGAGGCGCAATGAGCAGTTCTTC.

This clone was seen only once. The chain joins TRBV5-1 to TRBJ2-1, with 9 bases identical to TRBD1. Germline CDR1 is SGHRS and CDR2 is YFSETQ. Trimming at V came to 0 bases and at J to 4 bases, leaving 2 bases not matched to a gene. This CDR3 has 15 residues. The CDR3: CASSLGGQGYNEQFF. The CDR3 nucleotides read TGCGCCAGCAGCTTGGGTGGACAGGGGTACAATGAGCAGTTCTTC. The variable domain in full, with the rest retrieved from reference TRBV5-1 and TRBJ2-1, is KAGVTQTPRYLIKTRGQQVTLSCSPISGHRSVSWYQQTPGQGLQFLFEYFSETQRNKGNFPGRFSGRQFSNSRSEMNVSTLELGDSALYLCASSLGGQGYNEQFFGPGTRLTVL.

The chain recombines TRBV28 with TRBJ1-2; D may be TRBD1 (5 bases). Trimming cost V 4 bases and J 1 base, with 16 bases left between them. CDR3 length: 16 amino acids. CDR1 is MDHEN, CDR2 SYDVKM, per germline. The CDR3 nucleotides read TGTGCCAGCAGTTCATCGGGACTTTCCCTTAACTATGGCTACACCTTC. Translation gives CASSSSGLSLNYGYTF.

The rearrangement joins TRBV3-1 (or the pseudogene TRBV3-2) to TRBJ1-2; the D gene is possibly TRBD1 (5 bases). V was pared by 4 bases and J by 5 bases, with 17 bases between. Germline loops: CDR1 LGHDT, CDR2 YNNKEL (reference sequence). The CDR3 consists of 15 residues. The CDR3 nucleotides are TGTGCCAGCAGCCCAATGAACGGGGCCCGATATGGCTACACCTTC. Protein sequence: CASSPMNGARYGYTF.

The chain uses TRBV28 and TRBJ1-5, with unresolved D. Germline lookup yields CDR1 MDHEN and CDR2 SYDVKM. V lost 5 bases, J lost 5 bases, and 19 bases lay in between. The CDR3 has 16 amino acids. The CDR3 nucleotides are TGTGCCAGCAGTCCCCGTCGGGGATCAGGCCATCAGCCCCAGCATTTT. Encoded protein: CASSPRRGSGHQPQHF.

This CDR3 reads CASSVIRENTEAFF. The CDR3 DNA is TGTGCCAGCAGTGTTATCCGCGAGAACACTGAAGCTTTCTTT. This chain joins TRBV2 and TRBJ1-1; D remains unclear. Looked up from germline, CDR1 is SNHLY and CDR2 is FYNNEI. V was pared by 4 bases and J by 1 base, with 10 bases between. The CDR3 extends over 14 amino acids.

V gene TRBV10-3 combines with J gene TRBJ2-2; a weak D match, TRBD1 (5 bases). Trimming shortened V by 5 bases and J by 7 bases, and 11 bases separated the two germline ends. The germline CDR1 and CDR2 sequences are ENHRY and SYGVKD. The CDR3 sequence is 13 residues long. The CDR3 reads CAISPQGVGELFF. CDR3 coding DNA: TGTGCCATCAGTCCCCAGGGTGTCGGGGAGCTGTTTTTT.

The chain couples TRBV5-1 to TRBJ2-3; 8 bases line up with TRBD2. V shed 0 bases, J shed 5 bases, and the junction held 8 bases outside the gene matches. This CDR3 comprises 16 residues. CDR1 is SGHRS, CDR2 YFSETQ, per germline. The CDR3 DNA reads TGCGCCAGCAGCTTGGGTTATGCCAGCGGGGGAGATACGCAGTATTTT. It is translated as CASSLGYASGGDTQYF. Filled out from reference TRBV5-1 and TRBJ2-3, the complete variable domain reads KAGVTQTPRYLIKTRGQQVTLSCSPISGHRSVSWYQQTPGQGLQFLFEYFSETQRNKGNFPGRFSGRQFSNSRSEMNVSTLELGDSALYLCASSLGYASGGDTQYFGPGTRLTVL.

V and J are TRBV7-2 and TRBJ1-6, with D tentatively TRBD1 (5 bases). CDR1 is SGHTA and CDR2 is FQGNSA in the germline V gene. Deletions cut 6 bases from V and 5 bases from J, with 14 bases between. This CDR3 region has 15 residues. This CDR3 is CASSRDGRDNSPLHF. The CDR3 bases are TGTGCCAGCAGTAGGGACGGGAGGGATAATTCACCCCTCCACTTT.

The chain joins TRBV5-8 to TRBJ2-1; 7 positions agree with TRBD2. In germline, CDR1 is SGHTS, CDR2 YDEGEE. The CDR3 totals 14 residues. Losses at the gene ends were 0 bases for V and 5 bases for J; bases not matched to a gene: 2. DNA for the CDR3: TGTGCCAGCAGCTTGGTCGGGGGGAACAATGAGCAGTTCTTC. Its protein product is CASSLVGGNNEQFF. Combining the CDR3 with reference TRBV5-8 and TRBJ2-1 gives the whole variable domain EAGVTQSPTHLIKTRGQQATLRCSPISGHTSVYWYQQALGLGLQFLLWYDEGEERNRGNFPPRFSGRQFPNYSSELNVNALELEDSALYLCASSLVGGNNEQFFGPGTRLTVL.

This chain joins TRBV5-6 and TRBJ2-2; 9 bases are a match to TRBD1. Trimming at V came to 4 bases and at J to 7 bases, leaving 11 bases not matched to a gene. Germline V gene lookup returns CDR1 SGHDT and CDR2 YYEEEE. The CDR3 is 16 amino acids. The CDR3: CASSRTGTGFIGELFF. The CDR3 coding sequence is TGTGCCAGCAGCCGAACCGGGACAGGGTTTATCGGGGAGCTGTTTTTT.

V usage is TRBV27 and J usage is TRBJ2-3, with D tentatively TRBD2 (6 bases). The CDR3 consists of 15 residues. Trimming pared 3 bases from V and 3 bases from J, leaving 13 bases between. Germline CDR1 and CDR2: MNHEY and SMNVEV (reference sequence). The chain's CDR3 is CASSFRGGMTDTQYF. Written as DNA, the CDR3 is TGTGCCAGCAGTTTTCGGGGCGGGATGACAGATACGCAGTATTTT.

This sequence joins TRBV9 and TRBJ2-1; maybe TRBD1 (6 bases). Germline CDR1 and CDR2: SGDLS and YYNGEE. CDR3 size: 13 residues. Trimming stripped 2 bases from V and 7 bases from J, with 10 bases between. CDR3 DNA: TGTGCCAGCAGCGTGGACAGTGGAAATGAGCAGTTCTTC. It translates to CASSVDSGNEQFF.

The V gene is TRBV10-2, the J gene TRBJ2-1; 11 bases agree with TRBD2. V trimming: 4 bases; J trimming: 7 bases; junction bases outside the gene matches: 6. The germline V gene encodes CDR1 WSHSY and CDR2 SAAADI. This CDR3 is 15 amino acids long. Written as DNA, the CDR3 is TGCGCCAGCAGTGCTAGCGGGAGGCGTGGGAATGAGCAGTTCTTC. This translates into CASSASGRRGNEQFF.

J is TRBJ2-1 and V is TRBV9; 13 bases align to TRBD2. In germline, CDR1 is SGDLS, CDR2 YYNGEE. The CDR3 sequence is 15 residues long. V lost 3 bases, J lost 10 bases, and 7 bases stayed unmatched. The CDR3 DNA reads TGTGCCAGCAGCGGGACTAGCGGGAGTTGGGGGGAGCAGTTCTTC. Its protein product is CASSGTSGSWGEQFF.

The J gene is TRBJ2-7, the V gene TRBV5-1, with 11 bases that match TRBD2. CDR1 is SGHRS, CDR2 YFSETQ, per germline. CDR3 size: 15 residues. Trimming removed 3 bases from V and 3 bases from J; junction bases left unmatched: 5. The CDR3 DNA reads as TGCGCCAGCAGCTCGGGACTAGCGGACAACTACGAGCAGTACTTC. Amino acids: CASSSGLADNYEQYF. The complete variable domain, with remaining parts taken from reference TRBV5-1 and TRBJ2-7, reads KAGVTQTPRYLIKTRGQQVTLSCSPISGHRSVSWYQQTPGQGLQFLFEYFSETQRNKGNFPGRFSGRQFSNSRSEMNVSTLELGDSALYLCASSSGLADNYEQYFGPGTRLTVT.

This clone was observed a few times. This chain uses TRBV15 with TRBJ2-6; 8 positions match TRBD1. Per germline, CDR1 LNHNV and CDR2 YYDKDF (reference sequence). Trimming at V came to 0 bases and at J to 0 bases, leaving 19 bases not matched to a gene. This CDR3 contains 23 residues. DNA for the CDR3: TGTGCCACCAGCAGAGACCCTCTCAACAAAAGGACAGGGAAAGACTCTGGGGCCAACGTCCTGACTTTC. Protein sequence: CATSRDPLNKRTGKDSGANVLTF.

The chain recombines TRBV5-1 with TRBJ2-1, with TRBD2 matching 9 bases. Germline lookup yields CDR1 SGHRS and CDR2 YFSETQ. This CDR3 is 15 amino acids long. Unmatched junction bases numbered 4, after V lost 0 bases and J lost 6 bases. CDR3 sequence: CASSLGGRAPNEQFF. CDR3 nucleotides: TGCGCCAGCAGCTTGGGCGGGAGGGCACCCAATGAGCAGTTCTTC.

This clone was counted between two and nine times. This chain links TRBV10-3 with TRBJ2-3, with D possibly TRBD2 on 6 matching bases. Germline values: CDR1 ENHRY, CDR2 SYGVKD. The germline V and J ends were trimmed by 5 bases and 0 bases, with 9 bases remaining between them. The CDR3 sequence is 14 residues long. The CDR3 DNA sequence: TGTGCCATCAGTCCGGGACTTAGCACAGATACGCAGTATTTT. Protein product: CAISPGLSTDTQYF.

The rearrangement links TRBV30 to TRBJ2-7; 9 bases map to TRBD1. The CDR3 spans 15 residues. Germline lookup yields CDR1 GTSNPN and CDR2 SVGIG (reference sequence). Trimming took 3 bases from V and 7 from J; bases not matched to a gene: 13. This chain's CDR3 is CAWSAGTGPSREQYF. The CDR3 DNA is TGTGCCTGGAGCGCCGGGACAGGGCCCTCTAGAGAGCAGTACTTC. Full variable domain (remainder filled in from reference TRBV30 and TRBJ2-7): SQTIHQWPATLVQPVGSPLSLECTVEGTSNPNLYWYRQAAGRGLQLLFYSVGIGQISSEVPQNLSASRPQDRQFILSSKKLLLSDSGFYLCAWSAGTGPSREQYFGPGTRLTVT.

The chain uses TRBV7-2 and TRBJ2-2, with D possibly called TRBD1 or TRBD2 (5 bases each). V lost 5 bases to trimming and J lost 6 bases, with 19 bases between them. Germline CDR1 is SGHTA and CDR2 is FQGNSA. This CDR3 has 16 residues. CDR3 in amino acids: CASSPRGQSRAGELFF. The CDR3 region has the DNA TGTGCCAGCAGCCCCCGCGGGCAATCCAGGGCCGGGGAGCTGTTTTTT.